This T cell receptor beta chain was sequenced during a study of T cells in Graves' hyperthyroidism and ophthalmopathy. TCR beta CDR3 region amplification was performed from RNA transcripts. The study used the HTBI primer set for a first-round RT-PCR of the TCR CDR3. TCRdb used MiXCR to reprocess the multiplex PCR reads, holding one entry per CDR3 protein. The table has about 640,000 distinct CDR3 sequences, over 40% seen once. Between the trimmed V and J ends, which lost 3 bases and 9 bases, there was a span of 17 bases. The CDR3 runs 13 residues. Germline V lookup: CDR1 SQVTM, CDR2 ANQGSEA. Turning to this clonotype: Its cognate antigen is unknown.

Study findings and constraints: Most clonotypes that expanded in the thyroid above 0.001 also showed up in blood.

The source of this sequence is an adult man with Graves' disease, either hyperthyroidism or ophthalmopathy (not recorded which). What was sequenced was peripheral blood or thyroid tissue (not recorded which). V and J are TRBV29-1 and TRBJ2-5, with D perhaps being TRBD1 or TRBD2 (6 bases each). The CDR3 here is CSVEGGGGQPQYF. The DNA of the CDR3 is TGCAGCGTTGAGGGCGGAGGGGGTCAGCCCCAGTACTTC.